Below, one T cell receptor (beta chain) is given with its context. This sample was included in a study of blood T cell repertoires in COVID-19. As for the study in general: The United States, Italy and Spain were the sources of the acute and convalescent COVID-19 samples. PBMCs, B-cell-depleted T cells, or T cells provided the cDNA or gDNA that made up the material.

TCRdb's table, derived via immunoSEQ multiplex PCR, lists solely in-frame clones and lacks some. The top ten hold roughly 4.3% of the sample, which has about 270,000 clones, over 80% seen once. Germline V gene lookup returns CDR1 SGHRS and CDR2 YFSETQ. Trimming removed 5 bases from V and 0 bases from J; junction bases left unmatched: 13. This CDR3 spans 17 amino acids. What was sequenced was PBMCs or T cells enriched from blood (not recorded which). This receptor was taken from a woman in her twenties or thirties with acute COVID-19. The V call is TRBV5-1, the J call TRBJ2-7, with TRBD1 matching 8 bases. Here the CDR3 DNA reads TGCGCCAGCAGTTTGAGGACAGGGAATATAGGCTCCTACGAGCAGTACTTC. Its translation is CASSLRTGNIGSYEQYF.